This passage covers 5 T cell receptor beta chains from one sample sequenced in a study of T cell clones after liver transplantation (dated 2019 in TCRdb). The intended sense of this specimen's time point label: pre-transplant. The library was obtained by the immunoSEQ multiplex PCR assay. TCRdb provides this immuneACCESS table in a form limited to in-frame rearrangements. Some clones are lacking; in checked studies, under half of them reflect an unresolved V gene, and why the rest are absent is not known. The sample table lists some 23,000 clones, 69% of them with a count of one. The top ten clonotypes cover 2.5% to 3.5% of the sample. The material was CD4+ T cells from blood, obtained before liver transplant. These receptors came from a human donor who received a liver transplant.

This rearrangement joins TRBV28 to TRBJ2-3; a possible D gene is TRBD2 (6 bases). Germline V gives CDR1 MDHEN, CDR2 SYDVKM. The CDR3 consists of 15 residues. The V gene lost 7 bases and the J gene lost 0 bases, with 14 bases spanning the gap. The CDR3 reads CASTNKRASTDTQYF. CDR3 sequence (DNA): TGTGCCAGCACTAACAAGCGGGCTAGCACAGATACGCAGTATTTT. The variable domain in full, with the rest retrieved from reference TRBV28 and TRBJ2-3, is DVKVTQSSRYLVKRTGEKVFLECVQDMDHENMFWYRQDPGLGLRLIYFSYDVKMKEKGDIPEGYSVSREKKERFSLILESASTNQTSMYLCASTNKRASTDTQYFGPGTRLTVL.

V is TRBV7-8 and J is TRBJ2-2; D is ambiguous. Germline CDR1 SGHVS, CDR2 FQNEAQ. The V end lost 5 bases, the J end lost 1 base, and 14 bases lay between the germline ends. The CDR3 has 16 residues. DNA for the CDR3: TGTGCCAGCAGCCCAAGGCCAGGAATGAACACCGGGGAGCTGTTTTTT. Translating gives CASSPRPGMNTGELFF. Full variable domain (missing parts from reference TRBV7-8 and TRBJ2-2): GAGVSQSPRYKVAKRGQDVALRCDPISGHVSLFWYQQALGQGPEFLTYFQNEAQLDKSGLPSDRFFAERPEGSVSTLKIQRTQQEDSAVYLCASSPRPGMNTGELFFGEGSRLTVL.

The chain's CDR3 is CASSLDSETQYF. CDR3 nucleotides: TGTGCCAGCAGCTTAGATTCGGAGACCCAGTACTTC. The rearrangement links TRBV11-3 to TRBJ2-5; D is undetermined. Deletions cut 0 bases from V and 5 bases from J, with 4 bases between. Germline CDR1 reads SGHNT; CDR2 reads YENEEA. The CDR3 extends over 12 amino acids.

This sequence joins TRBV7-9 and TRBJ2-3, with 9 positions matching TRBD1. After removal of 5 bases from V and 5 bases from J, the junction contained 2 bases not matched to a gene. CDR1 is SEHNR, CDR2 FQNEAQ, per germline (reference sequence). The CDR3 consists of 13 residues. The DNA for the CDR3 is TGTGCCAGCAGCGTGGGACAGGGAGATACGCAGTATTTT. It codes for CASSVGQGDTQYF.

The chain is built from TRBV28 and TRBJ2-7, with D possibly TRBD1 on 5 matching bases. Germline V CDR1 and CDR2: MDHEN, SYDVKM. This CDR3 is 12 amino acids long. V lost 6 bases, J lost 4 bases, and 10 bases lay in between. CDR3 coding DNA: TGTGCCAGCAGCCCCGACAGATACGAGCAGTACGTC. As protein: CASSPDRYEQYV.